Listed here are 7 T cell receptor beta chains from one sample, sequenced in a study of neurological immune-mediated disorders. Time point specified: longitudinal time-point 1 (baseline). TCRdb ran MiXCR on the 5' RACE reads and lists one entry per CDR3 protein. Counted here are more than 70,000 distinct CDR3 sequences, about 9.4% occurring once; the ten biggest clones make up roughly 10%. Material for sequencing was PBMCs. These TCRs come from a man aged 25-40 years in good health.

The sample holds many counts of this clonotype. This chain uses TRBV5-1 with TRBJ2-7, with 8 bases lining up with TRBD1. The CDR3 spans 14 residues. V lost 0 bases, J lost 2 bases, and 1 base stayed unmatched. Germline loops: CDR1 SGHRS, CDR2 YFSETQ. In nucleotides, the CDR3 is TGCGCCAGCAGCTTGGACAGGGGGACCTACGAGCAGTACTTC. Its protein product is CASSLDRGTYEQYF.

Ten or more counts support this clonotype. This chain uses TRBV20-1 with TRBJ2-1, with 9 bases that match TRBD2. The CDR3 covers 16 residues. The V gene end was trimmed by 2 bases and the J gene end by 6 bases; junction bases not matched to a gene: 11. The germline V gene has CDR1 DFQATT and CDR2 SNEGSKA (reference sequence). The CDR3 here is CSARRLAGTLGNEQFF. CDR3 DNA: TGCAGTGCTAGAAGGCTAGCGGGAACGCTTGGCAATGAGCAGTTCTTC.

This clonotype was counted many times. This chain uses TRBV11-2 with TRBJ2-5; 12 bases map to TRBD2. The CDR3 sequence is 16 residues long. Trimming at V came to 5 bases and at J to 0 bases, leaving 4 bases not matched to a gene. Germline CDR1 is SGHAT and CDR2 is FQNNGV. CDR3 DNA: TGTGCCAGCAGCCTCGGGACTAGCGGGTACCAAGAGACCCAGTACTTC. Amino acids: CASSLGTSGYQETQYF. The whole variable domain, remainder taken from reference TRBV11-2 and TRBJ2-5, is EAGVAQSPRYKIIEKRQSVAFWCNPISGHATLYWYQQILGQGPKLLIQFQNNGVVDDSQLPKDRFSAERLKGVDSTLKIQPAKLEDSAVYLCASSLGTSGYQETQYFGPGTRLLVL.

This clonotype showed up many times. The V gene is TRBV5-5, the J gene TRBJ1-1, with D uncertain. The germline CDR1 and CDR2 sequences are SGHKS and YYEKEE (reference sequence). The CDR3 length is 13 residues. Trimming shortened V by 9 bases and J by 1 base, and 13 bases separated the two germline ends. This chain's CDR3 is CATDTWGNTEAFF. CDR3 bases: TGTGCCACCGATACCTGGGGGAACACTGAAGCTTTCTTT.

This clonotype was picked up many times. CDR3 residues: CASSQPGLAGDEQFF. CDR3 coding DNA: TGTGCCAGCAGCCAACCGGGACTAGCGGGAGATGAGCAGTTCTTC. The chain carries TRBV3-1 and TRBJ2-1, with 14 positions matching TRBD2. This CDR3 is 15 amino acids long. J was trimmed by 8 bases and V by 2 bases; bases with no gene match: 2. Germline assignment: CDR1 LGHDT and CDR2 YNNKEL (reference sequence).

The CDR3 coding sequence is TGCGCCAGCAGCGGACAAGACTATGGCTACACCTTC. Its translation is CASSGQDYGYTF. The V gene is TRBV5-1, the J gene TRBJ1-2; maybe TRBD1 (5 bases). Trimming removed 4 bases at V and 3 bases at J, with 7 bases between. The CDR3 consists of 12 residues. CDR1 is SGHRS, CDR2 YFSETQ, per germline.

Of note for this clonotype: A read error is possible here, since a much larger clone lies one base away. V usage is TRBV27 and J usage is TRBJ1-4; tentatively, D is TRBD1 (6 bases). Germline V gene lookup returns CDR1 MNHEY and CDR2 SMNVEV (reference sequence). The CDR3 extends over 15 amino acids. CDR3 in DNA: TGTGCCAGCAGTAGTGGACAGCCTGGTAATGGAAAACTGTTTTTT. Residues: CASSSGQPGNGKLFF. Supplemented by reference TRBV27 and TRBJ1-4, the full variable domain reads EAQVTQNPRYLITVTGKKLTVTCSQNMNHEYMSWYRQDPGLGLRQIYYSMNVEVTDKGDVPEGYKVSRKEKRNFPLILESPSPNQTSLYFCASSSGQPGNGKLFFGSGTQLSVL.